This TCR beta chain derives from a study of early T cells in non-severe SARS-CoV-2 infection (dated by TCRdb to 2020 to 2022). For the wider study: TCR sequencing used bulk RNA from unsorted whole blood, so alpha and beta chains could not be paired. Overall results and qualifications from the work: VDJdb matching was skewed toward anti-spike CD8 responses, so virus-specific expansions were likely underestimated and private and CD4 specificities were missed.

As regards this clonotype: The clone's antigen remains unknown. One base away there is no much larger clone; base qualities are not given.

Libraries were made using 5' RACE. TCRdb lists the instrument as NextSeq 500. In the TCR library protocol, unique molecular identifiers were attached to individual cDNA molecules to correct for PCR bias and sequencing error. Both TCR alpha and beta chains were sequenced, and tight co-correlation was observed between alpha and beta sequence abundances in each sample. Under the source paper's analysis protocol: Decombinator V4 was used to annotate the V gene, J gene and CDR3 of the TCR sequences. TCRs were defined as expanded if a significant change between any two time points was detected under a Poisson model with p below 0.0001. Abundances of TCRs were expressed as counts per million after normalisation to the total number of TCRs sequenced in each sample. MAIT TCRs were defined by TRAV1-2 paired with TRAJ12, TRAJ20 or TRAJ33, and iNKT TCRs by TRAV10 paired with TRAJ18. VDJdb, accessed 1 November 2021, was searched for CMV, EBV and SARS-CoV-2 annotated TCRs, excluding TCRs annotated for multiple antigens. TCRdb redid the processing of the public reads, applying fastp at Q25 and MiXCR, and retained in-frame beta chains. Rows matching on CDR3 protein sequence are summarized as one entry with the most common DNA and genes. The V and J calls and clone size are TCRdb's, not the authors'. The sample table records tens of thousands of distinct CDR3 sequences; 10% to 12% of these occur just once. The ten largest account for approximately 3% of the sample.

The study was a case-control design nested within a healthcare worker cohort in London, UK, with weekly nasopharyngeal swab PCR tests and blood sampling. Healthcare workers were recruited between 23 and 31 March 2020, during the week of the UK lockdown, and were followed weekly for up to roughly 15 weeks. Taken from the germline V gene (reference sequence), the CDR1 and CDR2 loops are LNHDA and SQIVND. Spanning cysteine to phenylalanine, the CDR3 consists of 15 amino acids. Only the CDR3 DNA stays, 45 bases, in frame from base 1. The trim is 1 base for V and 5 bases for J, with a gap of 13 bases between the germline ends.

Sequencing used whole blood, obtained at baseline. The rearranged chain carries TRBV19 and TRBJ2-3, and perhaps TRBD1 as D gene, on 6 matching bases. This clonotype was sampled from an adult who was a healthcare worker with PCR-confirmed SARS-CoV-2 infection or an uninfected control (not recorded which). The DNA is TGTGCCAGTAGTATAGCTAACTTAGGGGGAGATACGCAGTATTTT. Protein translation: CASSIANLGGDTQYF.